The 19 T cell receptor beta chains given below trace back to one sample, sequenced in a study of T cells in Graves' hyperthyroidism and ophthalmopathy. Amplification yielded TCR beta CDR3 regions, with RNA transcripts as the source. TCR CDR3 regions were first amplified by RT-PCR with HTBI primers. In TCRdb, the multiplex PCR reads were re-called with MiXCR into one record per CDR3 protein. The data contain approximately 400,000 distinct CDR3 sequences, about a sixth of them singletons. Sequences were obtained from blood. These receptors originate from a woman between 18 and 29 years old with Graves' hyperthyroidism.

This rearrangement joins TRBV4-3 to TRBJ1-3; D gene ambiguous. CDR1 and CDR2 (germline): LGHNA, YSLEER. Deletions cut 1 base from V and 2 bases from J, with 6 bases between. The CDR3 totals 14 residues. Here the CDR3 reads CASSQVSPGNTIYF. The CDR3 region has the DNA TGCGCCAGCAGCCAAGTTAGCCCTGGAAACACCATATATTTT.

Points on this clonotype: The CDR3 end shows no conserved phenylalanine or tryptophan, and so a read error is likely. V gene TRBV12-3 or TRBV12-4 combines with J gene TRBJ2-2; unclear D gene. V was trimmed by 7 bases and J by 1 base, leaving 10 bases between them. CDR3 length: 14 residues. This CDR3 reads CASTQRMNTGELFS. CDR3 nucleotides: TGTGCCAGCACCCAAAGGATGAACACCGGGGAGCTGTTTTCT.

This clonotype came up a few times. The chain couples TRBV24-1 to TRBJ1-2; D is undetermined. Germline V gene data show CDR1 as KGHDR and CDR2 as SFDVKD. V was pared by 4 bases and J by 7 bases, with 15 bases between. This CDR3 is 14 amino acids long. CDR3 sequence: CATSDLDGSGGYTF. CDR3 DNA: TGTGCCACCAGTGACCTAGACGGATCCGGTGGCTACACCTTC.

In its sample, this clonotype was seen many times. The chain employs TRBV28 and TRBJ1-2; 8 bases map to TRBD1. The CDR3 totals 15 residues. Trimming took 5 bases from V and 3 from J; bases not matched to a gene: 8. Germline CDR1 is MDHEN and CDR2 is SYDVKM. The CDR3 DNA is TGTGCCAGCAGTCAACTGTCGACAGGGGACTATGGCTACACCTTC. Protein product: CASSQLSTGDYGYTF.

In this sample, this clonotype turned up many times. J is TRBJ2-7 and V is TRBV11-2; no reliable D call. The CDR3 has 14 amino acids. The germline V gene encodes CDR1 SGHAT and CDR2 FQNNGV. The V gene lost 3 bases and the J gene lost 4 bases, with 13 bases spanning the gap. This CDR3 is CASSLTDLAYEQYF. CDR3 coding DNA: TGTGCCAGCAGCTTGACGGATCTCGCTTACGAGCAGTACTTC.

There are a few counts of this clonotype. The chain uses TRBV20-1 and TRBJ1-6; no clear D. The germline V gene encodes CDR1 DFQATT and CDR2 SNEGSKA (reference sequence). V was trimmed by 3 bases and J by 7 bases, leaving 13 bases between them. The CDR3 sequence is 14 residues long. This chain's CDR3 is CSASVRTANSPLHF. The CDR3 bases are TGCAGTGCTAGTGTTAGGACGGCAAATTCACCCCTCCACTTT.

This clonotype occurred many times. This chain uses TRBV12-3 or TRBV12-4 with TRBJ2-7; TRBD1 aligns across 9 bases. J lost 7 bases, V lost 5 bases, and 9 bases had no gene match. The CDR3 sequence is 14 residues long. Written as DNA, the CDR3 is TGTGCCAGCAGTGTAGGGACAGGGCTAGGTGAGCAGTACTTC. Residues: CASSVGTGLGEQYF.

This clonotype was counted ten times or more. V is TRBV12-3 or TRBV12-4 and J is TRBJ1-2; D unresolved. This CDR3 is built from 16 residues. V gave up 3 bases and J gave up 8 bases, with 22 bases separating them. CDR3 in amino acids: CASSLKTAVSAGGYTF. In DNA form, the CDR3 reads TGTGCCAGCAGTTTGAAAACCGCGGTGAGTGCGGGAGGCTACACCTTC.

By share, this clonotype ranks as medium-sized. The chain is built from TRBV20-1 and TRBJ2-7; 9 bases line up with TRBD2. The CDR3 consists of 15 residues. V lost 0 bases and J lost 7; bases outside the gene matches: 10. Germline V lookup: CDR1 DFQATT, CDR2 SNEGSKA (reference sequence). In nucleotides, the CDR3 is TGCAGTGCTAGAGATCTTGAGCGGGAGGCCCCAGAGCAGTACTTC. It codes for CSARDLEREAPEQYF.

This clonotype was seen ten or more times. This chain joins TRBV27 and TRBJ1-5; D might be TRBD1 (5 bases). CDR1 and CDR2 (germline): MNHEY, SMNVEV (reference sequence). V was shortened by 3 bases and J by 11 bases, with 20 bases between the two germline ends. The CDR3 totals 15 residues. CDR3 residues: CASSLLGRGPMAQHF. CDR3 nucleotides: TGTGCCAGCAGTTTGTTGGGTCGGGGACCGATGGCCCAGCATTTT.

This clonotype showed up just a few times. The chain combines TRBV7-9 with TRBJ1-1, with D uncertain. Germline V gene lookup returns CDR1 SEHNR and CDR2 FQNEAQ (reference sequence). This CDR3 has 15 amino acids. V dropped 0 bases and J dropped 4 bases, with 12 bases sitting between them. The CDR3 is CASSLAEGSGTEAFF. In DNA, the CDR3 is TGTGCCAGCAGCTTAGCCGAGGGTTCGGGCACTGAAGCTTTCTTT. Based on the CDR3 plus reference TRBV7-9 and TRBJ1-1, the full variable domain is DTGVSQNPRHKITKRGQNVTFRCDPISEHNRLYWYRQTLGQGPEFLTYFQNEAQLEKSRLLSDRFSAERPKGSFSTLEIQRTEQGDSAMYLCASSLAEGSGTEAFFGQGTRLTVV.

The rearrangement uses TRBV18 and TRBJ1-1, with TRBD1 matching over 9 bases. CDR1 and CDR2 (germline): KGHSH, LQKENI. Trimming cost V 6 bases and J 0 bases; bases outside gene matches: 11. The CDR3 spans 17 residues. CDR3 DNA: TGTGCCAGCTCCCGTGCTACAGGGGGCTACATGAACACTGAAGCTTTCTTT. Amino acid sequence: CASSRATGGYMNTEAFF.

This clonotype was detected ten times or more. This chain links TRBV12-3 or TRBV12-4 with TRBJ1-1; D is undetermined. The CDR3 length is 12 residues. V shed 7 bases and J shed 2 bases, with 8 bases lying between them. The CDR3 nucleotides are TGTGCCAGCACGGTGGGCAACACTGAAGCTTTCTTT. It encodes CASTVGNTEAFF.

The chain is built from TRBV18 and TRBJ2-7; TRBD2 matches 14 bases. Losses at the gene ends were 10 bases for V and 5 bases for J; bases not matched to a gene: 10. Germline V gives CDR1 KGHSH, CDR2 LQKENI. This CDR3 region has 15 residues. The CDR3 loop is CATGESTSGRDEQYF. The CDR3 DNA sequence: TGTGCCACCGGCGAATCGACTAGCGGGAGGGACGAGCAGTACTTC.

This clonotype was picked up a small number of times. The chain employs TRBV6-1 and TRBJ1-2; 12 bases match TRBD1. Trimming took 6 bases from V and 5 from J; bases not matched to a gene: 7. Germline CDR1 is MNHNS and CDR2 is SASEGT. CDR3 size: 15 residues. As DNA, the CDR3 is TGTGCCAGCAGAAATCCGGGACAGGGGGCTTATGGCTACACCTTC. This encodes CASRNPGQGAYGYTF.

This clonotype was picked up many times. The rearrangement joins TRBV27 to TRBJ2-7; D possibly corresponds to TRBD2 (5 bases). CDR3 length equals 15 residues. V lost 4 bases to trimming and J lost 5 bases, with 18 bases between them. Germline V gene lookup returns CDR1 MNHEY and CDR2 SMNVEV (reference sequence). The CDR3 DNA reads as TGTGCCAGCAGTTCAGGACTGCGCCAAACCCACGAGCAGTACTTC. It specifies CASSSGLRQTHEQYF.

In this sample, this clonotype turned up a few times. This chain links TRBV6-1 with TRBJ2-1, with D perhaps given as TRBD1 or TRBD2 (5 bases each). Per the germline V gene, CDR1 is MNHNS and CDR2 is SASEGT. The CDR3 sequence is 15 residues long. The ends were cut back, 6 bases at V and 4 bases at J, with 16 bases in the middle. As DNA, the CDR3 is TGTGCCAGCAGCCCCGGGGCCTCGGTATACAATGAGCAGTTCTTC. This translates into CASSPGASVYNEQFF.

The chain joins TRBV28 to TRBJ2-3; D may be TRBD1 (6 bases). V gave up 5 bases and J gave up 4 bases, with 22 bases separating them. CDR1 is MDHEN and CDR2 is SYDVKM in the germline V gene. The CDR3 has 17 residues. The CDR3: CASSPLGASLTSDTQYF. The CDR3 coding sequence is TGTGCCAGCAGTCCCCTGGGGGCATCCCTTACATCAGATACGCAGTATTTT.

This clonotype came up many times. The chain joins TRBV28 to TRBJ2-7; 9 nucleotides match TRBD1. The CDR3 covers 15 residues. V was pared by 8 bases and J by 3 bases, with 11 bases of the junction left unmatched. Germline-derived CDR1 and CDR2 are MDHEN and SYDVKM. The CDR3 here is CASEGQGSHYYEQYF. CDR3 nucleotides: TGTGCCAGCGAGGGACAGGGTTCCCACTACTACGAGCAGTACTTC.